The rows below give T cell receptor beta chains drawn from one sample of a study of T cell changes during pregnancy in multiple sclerosis. The table came from immunoSEQ multiplex PCR; TCRdb's copy has only in-frame clones and leaves some out. Of roughly 45,000 clones detected, roughly 90% appear once; the ten largest clones hold 4% to 5%. The material sequenced was peripheral blood, taken in the second trimester of pregnancy. The source is a female donor in good health, enrolled as a control in a pregnancy study. The CDR3 runs from the conserved cysteine through the conserved F or W. Expanded clones get a size class; other rows say once, few or many, or leave the size out.

clone_size j_call v_call cdr3_aa
- TRBJ2-3 TRBV7-8 CAPPPGRHTDTQYF
medium-sized TRBJ2-4 TRBV30 CAWSEGRAKNIQYF
few TRBJ1-1 TRBV9 CASEGANTEAFF
- TRBJ2-5 TRBV7-9 CASSLQDSQETQYF
- TRBJ2-5 TRBV9 CASSPLSGDQETQYF
- TRBJ2-2 TRBV19 CASSRLAVNTGELFF
- TRBJ1-2 TRBV10-3 CAISGGLGGDYGYTF
once TRBJ1-2 TRBV5-6 CASSFGTGIEYGYTF
- TRBJ2-1 TRBV18 CASSRTQGNEQFF
- TRBJ2-3 TRBV19 CASSIGPRERTDTQYF
once TRBJ2-7 TRBV7-2 CASSLGQGVMTFYEQYF
- TRBJ1-4 TRBV27 CASSFWGEGEKLFF
- TRBJ2-2 TRBV4-3 CASSQEFEGARTGELFF
- TRBJ1-2 TRBV30 CASVGIQGTGYTF
- TRBJ2-1 TRBV7-2 CASRQGQGGSYNEQFF
- TRBJ2-7 TRBV7-2 CASSSRGTGGVYEQYF
- TRBJ1-3 TRBV5-1 CASSLAQQGRGNTIYF
- TRBJ2-5 TRBV30 CAWSPHTETQYF
- TRBJ2-5 TRBV30 CAWSGQDQETQYF
- TRBJ1-2 TRBV6-5 CASNLGGYGYTF
- TRBJ2-3 TRBV30 CAWGPTPPGRLSTDTQYF
- TRBJ1-3 TRBV7-6 CASSLKGLVGNTIYF
- TRBJ1-1 TRBV11-2 CASSLMDSSGTEAFF
- TRBJ2-5 TRBV5-1 CASSLGGLAGGETQYF
few TRBJ1-5 TRBV30 CAWSVHVDSSNQPQHF
- TRBJ1-4 TRBV9 CASSATTGGNEKLFF
- TRBJ2-6 TRBV27 CASSLSYTRTGPGGGANVLTF
- TRBJ1-2 TRBV2 CASSKGQGAYGYTF
- TRBJ1-6 TRBV7-9 CASSADRGNSPLHF
- TRBJ2-7 TRBV27 CASSLNVLAEWYEQYF
- TRBJ1-1 TRBV2 CASRGTYLTGKNTEAFF
once TRBJ2-3 TRBV9 CASSVAQLDTDTQYF
- TRBJ2-5 TRBV5-1 CASSLAGQGLGETQYF
- TRBJ2-3 TRBV5-6 CASSLSGAADTQYF
- TRBJ2-1 TRBV11-2 CASSPGGANEQFF
once TRBJ1-1 TRBV11-3 CASSTSKGTGGTRVNTEAFF
once TRBJ1-4 TRBV19 CASRSTGNEKLFF
- TRBJ1-1 TRBV9 CASAQGPTNTEAFF
- TRBJ1-1 TRBV7-9 CASSYGTGYTEAFF
- TRBJ1-4 TRBV5-1 CASSRGMGEKLFF
- TRBJ2-1 TRBV5-6 CASSPTSGYNEQFF
many TRBJ1-1 TRBV2 CASSEVWEGATEAFF
- TRBJ2-3 TRBV6-1 CASSETSGSADTQYF